This T cell receptor (beta chain) was identified during a study of patients and donors after allogeneic stem cell transplantation. CDR1 is SGHDT, CDR2 YYEEEE, per germline. The CDR3 extends over 16 amino acids. V was clipped by 2 bases and J by 0 bases, with 12 bases between them. Each CDR3 protein is one row after TCRdb ran MiXCR on the RT-PCR reads. In the table there are approximately 140,000 distinct CDR3 sequences, roughly two fifths of which are singletons. What was sequenced was blood, either unsorted or a sorted T cell fraction (not recorded which). The chain recombines TRBV5-6 with TRBJ1-5; possible D gene TRBD1, 6 bases. The receptor comes from a human donor who was either an allogeneic HSCT recipient or a stem cell or donor lymphocyte infusion donor (not recorded which). It is not recorded whose cells these are; they may come from a transplant donor. CDR3 sequence (DNA): TGTGCCAGCAGCTTTTGGGGGGCTTATAGCAATCAGCCCCAGCATTTT. This translates into CASSFWGAYSNQPQHF.